This T cell receptor (beta chain) was documented in a study of shared clonotypes between healthy human individuals. Whole-study findings and limits: Larger estimated richness was generally recorded for naive subsets relative to memory subsets.

Germline V gives CDR1 SGHNT, CDR2 YENEEA. V was shortened by 1 base and J by 6 bases, with 10 bases between the two germline ends. The length of the CDR3 is 13 residues. Sequenced by immunoSEQ multiplex PCR; TCRdb stores in-frame clones only, minus some. The sample contains over 1.4 million clones, about 96% of which appear only once. As concerns this clone: Its antigen remains unknown.

The origin of this receptor is a man aged 30 to 39 in good health. Sequencing was carried out using naive CD4+ T cells sorted from blood. Documented subset: CD45RA+ positively selected. The chain links TRBV11-3 to TRBJ2-7; the D is unclear. Written as DNA, the CDR3 is TGTGCCAGCAGCTTAGCCCCAAGAGGCGAGCAGTACTTC. Its protein product is CASSLAPRGEQYF. The full variable domain, completed using reference TRBV11-3 and TRBJ2-7, is EAGVVQSPRYKIIEKKQPVAFWCNPISGHNTLYWYLQNLGQGPELLIRYENEEAVDDSQLPKDRFSAERLKGVDSTLKIQPAELGDSAVYLCASSLAPRGEQYFGPGTRLTVT.